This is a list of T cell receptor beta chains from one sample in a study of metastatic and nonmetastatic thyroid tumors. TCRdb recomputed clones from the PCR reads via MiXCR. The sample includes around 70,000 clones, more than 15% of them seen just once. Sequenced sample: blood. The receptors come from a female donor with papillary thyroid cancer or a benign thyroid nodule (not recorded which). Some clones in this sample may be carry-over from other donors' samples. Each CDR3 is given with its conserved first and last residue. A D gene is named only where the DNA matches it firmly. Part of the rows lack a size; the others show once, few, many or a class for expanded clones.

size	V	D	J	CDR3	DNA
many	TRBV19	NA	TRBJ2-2	CASSSYRGAGTGELFF	TGTGCCAGTAGCTCTTACAGGGGAGCGGGCACCGGGGAGCTGTTTTTT
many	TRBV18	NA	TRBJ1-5	CASSPNSKGLNQPQHF	TGTGCCAGCTCACCAAATTCAAAGGGGCTGAATCAGCCCCAGCATTTT
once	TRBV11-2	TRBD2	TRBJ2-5	CASGRGGETQYF	TGTGCCAGCGGCCGGGGGGGGGAGACCCAGTACTTC
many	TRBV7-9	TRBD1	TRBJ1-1	CASSANRGLNTEAFF	TGTGCCAGCAGCGCAAACAGGGGTCTGAACACTGAAGCTTTCTTT
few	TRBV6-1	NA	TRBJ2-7	CASSISESYEQYF	TGTGCCAGCAGTATTAGCGAGTCCTACGAGCAGTACTTC
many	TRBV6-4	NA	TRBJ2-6	CASSPGRSGANVLTF	TGTGCCAGCAGTCCAGGCCGCTCTGGGGCCAACGTCCTGACTTTC
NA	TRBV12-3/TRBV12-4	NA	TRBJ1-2	CASSFRAPGHYGYTF	TGTGCCAGCAGTTTCCGGGCCCCCGGGCACTATGGCTACACCTTC
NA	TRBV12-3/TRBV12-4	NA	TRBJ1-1	CASRELMNTEAFF	TGTGCCAGCAGGGAACTAATGAACACTGAAGCTTTCTTT
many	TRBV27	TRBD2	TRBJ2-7	CASSFTSGSSYEQYF	TGTGCCAGCAGTTTCACTAGCGGGAGCTCCTACGAGCAGTACTTC
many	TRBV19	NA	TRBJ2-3	CASSPWSTDTQYF	TGTGCCAGTTCCCCTTGGAGCACAGATACGCAGTATTTT
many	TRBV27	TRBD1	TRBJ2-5	CASSPRTGYVQTQYF	TGTGCCAGCAGTCCCCGGACAGGGTACGTGCAGACCCAGTACTTC
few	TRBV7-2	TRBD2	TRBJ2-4	CASSLVASGSGISKNIQYF	TGTGCCAGCAGCTTAGTCGCTAGCGGGAGCGGGATTTCCAAAAACATTCAGTACTTC
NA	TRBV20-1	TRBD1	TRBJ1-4	CSAIEETGAEKLFF	TGCAGTGCTATAGAAGAGACAGGGGCGGAAAAACTGTTTTTT
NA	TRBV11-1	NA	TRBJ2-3	CASSLGPPGSGVQGF	TGTGCCAGCAGCTTAGGCCCCCCGGGAAGCGGGGTACAGGGGTTT
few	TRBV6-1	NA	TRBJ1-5	CVSSERGQGGNHPQHF	TGTGTCAGCAGTGAAAGAGGGCAGGGTGGAAATCACCCCCAGCATTTT
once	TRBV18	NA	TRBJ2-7	CASSRQVGYEQYF	TGTGCCAGCTCACGCCAGGTCGGCTACGAGCAGTACTTC
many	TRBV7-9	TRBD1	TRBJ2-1	CASTRVGQVNNEQFF	TGTGCCAGCACCCGTGTAGGACAGGTCAACAATGAGCAGTTCTTC
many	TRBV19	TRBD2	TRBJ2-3	CASSATGTSGTTDTQYF	TGTGCCAGTAGTGCAACCGGGACTAGCGGGACCACAGATACGCAGTATTTT
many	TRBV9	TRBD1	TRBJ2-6	CASSFRTGQTGSGANVLTF	TGTGCCAGCAGCTTTAGGACAGGGCAGACCGGCTCTGGGGCCAACGTCCTGACTTTC
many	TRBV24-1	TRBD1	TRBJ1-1	CATSDLTGGKAFF	TGTGCCACCAGTGACCTTACAGGGGGGAAAGCTTTCTTT
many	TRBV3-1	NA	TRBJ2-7	CASSRVEENEQYF	TGTGCCAGCAGCCGGGTGGAAGAAAACGAGCAGTACTTC
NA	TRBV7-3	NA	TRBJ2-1	CASIFARNDEQFF	TGTGCCAGCATCTTCGCCAGAAACGATGAGCAGTTCTTC
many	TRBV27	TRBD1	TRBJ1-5	CASSPGTGGNQPQHF	TGTGCCAGCAGTCCCGGGACAGGGGGCAATCAGCCCCAGCATTTT
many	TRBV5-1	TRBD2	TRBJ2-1	CASSLDAGGSRAEQFF	TGCGCCAGCAGCTTGGACGCGGGAGGGTCCCGAGCGGAGCAGTTCTTC
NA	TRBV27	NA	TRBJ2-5	CASSPGAPGETQYF	TGTGCCAGCAGCCCCGGGGCGCCCGGGGAGACCCAGTACTTC
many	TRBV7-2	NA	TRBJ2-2	CASSFQGTTGELFF	TGTGCCAGCAGCTTCCAGGGTACCACCGGGGAGCTGTTTTTT
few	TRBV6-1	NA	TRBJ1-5	CASSDLTGNQPQHF	TGTGCCAGCAGCGATTTAACTGGGAATCAGCCCCAGCATTTT
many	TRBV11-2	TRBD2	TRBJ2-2	CASSLDPGLAGVFGELFF	TGTGCCAGCAGCTTAGACCCGGGACTAGCGGGAGTCTTCGGGGAGCTGTTTTTT
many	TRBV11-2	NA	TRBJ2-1	CASSLDSAVRVNEQFF	TGTGCCAGCAGCTTAGATTCGGCAGTGCGGGTCAATGAGCAGTTCTTC
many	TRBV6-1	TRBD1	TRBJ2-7	CASSDGTADYEQYF	TGTGCCAGCAGTGACGGGACAGCTGACTACGAGCAGTACTTC
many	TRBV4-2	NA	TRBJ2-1	CASSQGVGNNEQFF	TGTGCCAGCAGCCAGGGGGTAGGGAACAATGAGCAGTTCTTC